The rows below give T cell receptor beta chains drawn from one sample of a study of CD8 T cells in ankylosing spondylitis. One entry per CDR3 protein, called by TCRdb with MiXCR from the 5' RACE reads. This table has some 130,000 distinct CDR3 sequences, around 6.6% appearing once. The sequenced sample was blood, either unsorted or a sorted T cell fraction (not recorded which). These receptors were taken from a female donor with ankylosing spondylitis or in good health (not recorded which). Both conserved end residues are part of each CDR3. The D gene is left open where the match is weak. Clone size appears in some rows only: once, few, many, or a class for an expanded clone.

TRBD1 TRBJ1-5 many TRBV3-1 CASSQLGGDQPQHF TGTGCCAGCAGCCAATTAGGGGGCGATCAGCCCCAGCATTTT
TRBD2 TRBJ2-1 few TRBV5-1 CASSFPGLAGAPGSYNEQFF TGCGCCAGCAGCTTCCCGGGACTAGCGGGGGCCCCCGGCTCCTACAATGAGCAGTTCTTC
- TRBJ1-2 many TRBV19 CASSLPNYGYTF TGTGCCAGTAGTTTACCCAACTATGGCTACACCTTC
- TRBJ2-2 many TRBV9 CASSVDQGGTGELFF TGTGCCAGCAGCGTAGATCAGGGTGGTACCGGGGAGCTGTTTTTT
- TRBJ1-2 many TRBV4-3 CASSHTGLAKFYGYTF TGCGCCAGCAGCCATACGGGGTTGGCTAAGTTCTATGGCTACACCTTC
- TRBJ1-4 many TRBV6-4 CASSRQHNRTPGGINEKLFF TGTGCCAGCAGTCGACAACACAATCGGACGCCCGGAGGGATAAATGAAAAACTGTTTTTT
- TRBJ1-3 many TRBV7-8 CASSSPGLTGNTIYF TGTGCCAGCAGCTCTCCAGGGCTCACTGGAAACACCATATATTTT
- TRBJ2-6 many TRBV30 CAWRRGRRLGSGANVLTF TGTGCCTGGAGGCGTGGCAGGCGATTAGGGTCTGGGGCCAACGTCCTGACTTTC
- TRBJ2-3 many TRBV5-1 CASSLVGASTDTQYF TGCGCCAGCAGCTTGGTCGGGGCCAGCACAGATACGCAGTATTTT
TRBD2 TRBJ2-1 - TRBV12-3/TRBV12-4 CTISLRLAGDYSYNEQFF TGTACCATCAGTTTAAGGCTAGCGGGGGACTACTCCTACAATGAGCAGTTCTTC
TRBD2 TRBJ2-1 many TRBV4-1 CASSQTRGGASYNEQFF TGCGCCAGCAGCCAAACCCGCGGGGGGGCCTCCTACAATGAGCAGTTCTTC
- TRBJ2-1 - TRBV11-3 CASSTEGGNEQFF TGTGCCAGCAGCACGGAGGGTGGCAATGAGCAGTTCTTC
TRBD1 TRBJ2-3 many TRBV5-1 CASRGTGISTDTQYF TGCGCCAGCAGAGGGACAGGAATCAGCACAGATACGCAGTATTTT
- TRBJ2-7 many TRBV2 CASRAPLWDEQYF TGTGCCAGCCGGGCACCGCTTTGGGACGAGCAGTACTTC
- TRBJ2-3 many TRBV7-2 CASRNSGTDTQYF TGTGCCAGCAGAAACAGTGGCACAGATACGCAGTATTTT
- TRBJ2-3 many TRBV7-2 CASSLDLTDTQYF TGTGCCAGCAGCTTAGACCTCACAGATACGCAGTATTTT
TRBD1 TRBJ1-1 many TRBV11-2 CASSLGQGVYTEAFF TGTGCCAGCAGCTTAGGACAGGGGGTTTACACTGAAGCTTTCTTT
- TRBJ2-7 many TRBV12-3/TRBV12-4 CASSLPRTDQYF TGTGCCAGCAGTTTACCAAGGACAGACCAGTACTTC
TRBD2 TRBJ2-1 many TRBV27 CASSRTSGAHGGEQFF TGTGCCAGCTCCCGGACTAGCGGGGCTCACGGAGGTGAGCAGTTCTTC
- TRBJ1-1 many TRBV9 CASSVQGTGMNTEAFF TGTGCCAGCAGTGTGCAGGGTACGGGGATGAACACTGAAGCTTTCTTT
TRBD1 TRBJ1-2 - TRBV29-1 CSERTGDWGYTF TGCAGCGAGAGGACAGGGGACTGGGGCTACACCTTC
- TRBJ2-1 many TRBV5-1 CASSLYGVGSYNEQFF TGCGCCAGCAGCTTGTACGGGGTTGGGTCCTACAATGAGCAGTTCTTC
TRBD2 TRBJ2-1 - TRBV11-2 CASSSGRGGFEQFF TGTGCCAGCAGCTCCGGGCGGGGGGGCTTTGAGCAGTTCTTC
- TRBJ2-1 many TRBV7-7 CASSLAFGAPLQFF TGTGCTAGCAGCTTAGCTTTCGGGGCCCCGCTGCAGTTCTTC
- TRBJ1-5 - TRBV23-1 CASSHPTGCNQPQHF TGCGCCAGCAGTCATCCAACAGGTTGCAATCAGCCCCAGCATTTT
TRBD1 TRBJ2-7 many TRBV7-2 CASSLDRGAYEQYF TGTGCCAGCAGCTTGGACAGGGGTGCCTACGAGCAGTACTTC
- TRBJ2-7 many TRBV10-3 CAISESDGYEQYF TGTGCCATCAGTGAGTCGGACGGATACGAGCAGTACTTC
- TRBJ2-1 many TRBV6-1 CASSVWGGASYNEQFF TGTGCCAGCAGTGTTTGGGGGGGGGCCTCCTACAATGAGCAGTTCTTC
- TRBJ2-3 many TRBV12-3/TRBV12-4 CASSLGGLSTDTQYF TGTGCCAGCAGCCTTGGGGGACTTTCCACAGATACGCAGTATTTT
TRBD1 TRBJ1-5 many TRBV7-9 CASSLTTGGNQPQHF TGTGCCAGCAGCTTAACAACAGGGGGCAATCAGCCCCAGCATTTT
TRBD1 TRBJ2-7 - TRBV6-5 CASSYGGQGQYEQYF TGTGCCAGCAGTTACGGGGGACAGGGGCAGTACGAGCAGTACTTC
TRBD1 TRBJ1-1 - TRBV29-1 CSATAGGNTEAFF TGCAGCGCCACAGCAGGGGGGAACACTGAAGCTTTCTTT
- TRBJ1-4 many TRBV4-2 CASSQDMDLRKLFF TGTGCCAGCAGCCAAGACATGGACTTAAGGAAACTGTTTTTT
TRBD1 TRBJ1-1 many TRBV6-5 CASSGTGPEAFF TGTGCCAGCAGTGGGACAGGGCCTGAAGCTTTCTTT
- TRBJ2-3 many TRBV20-1 CSAYRDRTDTQYF TGCAGTGCTTACAGGGACCGCACAGATACGCAGTATTTT
TRBD1 TRBJ2-2 few TRBV10-3 CAISRTGGTGELFF TGTGCCATCAGCCGGACAGGGGGCACCGGGGAGCTGTTTTTT
- TRBJ1-2 - TRBV4-1 CASSQENRRTLYGYTF TGCGCCAGCAGCCAAGAGAACAGGCGCACTCTCTATGGCTACACCTTC
- TRBJ1-1 many TRBV4-2 CASSQEQMTGRTEAFF TGTGCCAGCAGCCAAGAACAAATGACCGGCCGGACTGAAGCTTTCTTT
TRBD1 TRBJ2-5 many TRBV20-1 CSALRDRGTYQETQYF TGCAGTGCTCTCCGGGACAGGGGGACGTACCAAGAGACCCAGTACTTC
- TRBJ1-2 many TRBV6-1 CASYPGVGYGYTF TGTGCCAGCTACCCGGGAGTGGGCTATGGCTACACCTTC
TRBD2 TRBJ2-1 many TRBV4-2 CASSHQTLAGVNEQFF TGTGCCAGCAGCCATCAAACGCTAGCGGGGGTCAATGAGCAGTTCTTC
- TRBJ2-6 few TRBV5-1 CASSLPPGHTISGANVLTF TGCGCCAGCAGCTTACCCCCGGGACACACCATTTCTGGGGCCAACGTCCTGACTTTC
TRBD2 TRBJ2-5 - TRBV7-2 CASSLMASGVGETQYF TGTGCCAGCAGCTTAATGGCTAGCGGGGTGGGTGAGACCCAGTACTTC
- TRBJ1-1 few TRBV15 CAIGGRNTEAFF TGTGCCATTGGGGGCAGAAACACTGAAGCTTTCTTT
- TRBJ1-1 many TRBV19 CATPKRDGIMNTEAFF TGTGCCACCCCCAAAAGGGACGGAATCATGAACACTGAAGCTTTCTTT
- TRBJ1-4 many TRBV10-3 CAILQAGINEKLFF TGTGCCATCCTACAAGCGGGGATTAATGAAAAACTGTTTTTT
- TRBJ1-4 many TRBV9 CASSVAGSLNEKLFF TGTGCCAGCAGCGTAGCCGGGTCCCTTAATGAAAAACTGTTTTTT
- TRBJ1-4 many TRBV6-5 CASSLGGDGEKLFF TGTGCCAGCAGTTTGGGGGGTGATGGCGAAAAACTGTTTTTT
- TRBJ2-1 many TRBV12-3/TRBV12-4 CASSLGPYNEQFF TGTGCCAGCAGTTTGGGGCCGTACAATGAGCAGTTCTTC
- TRBJ1-1 - TRBV25-1 CASSDTLGRQVAFF TGTGCCAGCAGTGATACTCTGGGGCGCCAGGTCGCTTTCTTT
TRBD1 TRBJ1-6 many TRBV12-3/TRBV12-4 CASQDRELAPLHF TGTGCCAGCCAGGACAGGGAACTAGCACCCCTCCACTTT
- TRBJ1-1 many TRBV20-1 CSATAGHLNTEAFF TGCAGTGCTACAGCGGGACACTTGAACACTGAAGCTTTCTTT